Here is one TCR beta chain with its context. The antigen it recognizes is unknown. No per-base quality is available; no much larger clone lies one base away. Systemically healthy Caucasian individuals from Russia, 39 in total and aged roughly 6 to 100 years, were included as donors. Roughly 9 milliliters of peripheral blood were drawn from each donor into EDTA-treated Vacutainer tubes. Ficoll-Paque density-gradient centrifugation was used to isolate PBMCs, with at least 6.5 million per sample. Total RNA, at least 6 micrograms per sample, was extracted from PBMCs with Trizol reagent. Naive CD45RAhigh/CD27high T cell percentages were measured by flow cytometry on a PBMC aliquot from every donor. The data were obtained in a study of blood T cells in healthy people across ages (dated by TCRdb to the mid-2010s). Turning to the overall study: In model experiments, template switching captured roughly one uniquely barcoded TCR beta cDNA molecule for every two T cells. To avoid experimental bias, donors of different ages were randomly spread across the sequencing lanes. Age-related changes in TCR beta repertoire diversity were measured in the study by deep sequencing normalized with unique cDNA molecular identifiers. The study analyzed two additional independent replicas of 1 million unique cDNA reads from the same blood draw for two donors, one aged 18 to 30 and one aged 80 or older. Donors were grouped into four age groups: young (average about 15 years), middle-aged (over 35), aged (around 56) and long-lived (around 80). Results and caveats for the whole study, not just this receptor: As age increased, observed TCR beta diversity per million T cells dropped in a roughly linear way, and a significant reduction was already evident by age around 41. The CMV infection status of donors was not known, potentially confounding age-related changes in expanded clonotypes. Because profiling used bulk unsorted PBMCs, naive and antigen-experienced compartments could not be compared conclusively. Total diversity estimates from one million sequenced T cells were considered lower bounds and underestimates. There was a strong correlation between observed TCR beta diversity and the percentage of naive T cells measured by flow cytometry. The long-lived group showed more naive CD4+ T cells, fewer expanded clones and increased TCR diversity than the aged group, suggesting age selection.

V ends up 1 base short and J 5 bases short, with an unmatched junction base count of 2. The cysteine opens and the phenylalanine closes a CDR3 of 15 amino acids. Only the CDR3 DNA stays, 45 bases, in frame from base 1. Libraries were built with 5' RACE. This sample was sequenced with an Illumina HiSeq 2500. A second roughly 6 to 12 cycle PCR used a sample-barcoded 5' primer and a J-beta primer mix. Each TCR beta cDNA molecule received a unique molecular identifier from a template-switch 5' adaptor carrying 12 random nucleotides. At least 3 million CDR3-containing paired-end reads were obtained from each sample. First-strand cDNA synthesis was performed from all RNA using the Mint cDNA synthesis kit, with priming by a TRBC-specific oligonucleotide. Following uracil-DNA glycosylase treatment, a first 18-cycle PCR with universal primers M1SS and BC2_uni_R was performed on all cDNA. Regarding the original processing steps: For normalization, 1 million high-quality reads, each with a distinct molecular identifier, were randomly selected from each sample. Reads with shared molecular identifiers were discarded instead of being binned into consensus sequences. MiTCR, run with a Q25 quality threshold and the strictest error-elimination algorithm, handled CDR3 identification, clonotype clustering and error correction. A nonparametric unseen species model using Euler transformation provided a lower-bound estimate of total TCR beta diversity. TCRdb passed the public sequencing reads through fastp at Q25 and MiXCR, retaining productive beta sequences. One record per CDR3 amino acid sequence lists the most common genes and DNA. The V and J calls reflect TCRdb's pipeline rather than the authors' work. The sample contains 650,000 to 800,000 distinct CDR3 sequences, around two fifths of them found a single time. Around 21% of the sample goes to the ten largest clones.

The clonotype was recovered from a man in his sixties in good health. Sample: blood. The sequence is built from TRBV12-3 or TRBV12-4 and TRBJ2-1, with 10 bases matching TRBD2. The encoded CDR3 is CASSLVSGGNNEQFF. The nucleotide sequence is TGTGCCAGCAGTTTAGTTAGCGGGGGGAACAATGAGCAGTTCTTC.